This T cell receptor (beta chain) was sequenced during a study of molecular identifiers for immune sequencing clone quantification. Study conclusions and caveats: Jurkat TCR RNA spiked in from one cell (amid over 850,000 naive cells) was reportedly detectable. Barcode sharing among identical TCR molecules could make large clones appear smaller. Clones carrying above 20 RNA copies accounted for over 97% of effector molecules, under 1% in naive cells.

TCRdb reanalysed the PCR reads using MiXCR and keeps one entry per CDR3 protein. The sample records around 480,000 distinct CDR3 sequences, around a fifth being singletons. There are many counts of this clonotype. Antigen unknown. Naive CD8 T cells were FACS-sorted by CD8+CD4-CCR7+CD45RA+ markers. With V trimmed by 2 bases and J by 1 base, 5 bases remained unmatched. The V gene's germline CDR1 is SEHNR and CDR2 FQNEAQ (reference sequence). The length of the CDR3 is 17 residues. The genes are TRBV7-9 and TRBJ1-1, with 12 positions matching TRBD1. The receptor's source is a human donor in good health. Some libraries in this study had Jurkat cell RNA spiked in. Source material: naive CD8+ T cells from blood, with Jurkat cell RNA spiked in. Subset noted: FACS-sorted CD8+CD4-CCR7+CD45RA+ naive T cells. The DNA for the CDR3 is TGTGCCAGCAGCTTATGGGACAGGGGGCGCGAGAACACTGAAGCTTTCTTT. This translates into CASSLWDRGRENTEAFF.